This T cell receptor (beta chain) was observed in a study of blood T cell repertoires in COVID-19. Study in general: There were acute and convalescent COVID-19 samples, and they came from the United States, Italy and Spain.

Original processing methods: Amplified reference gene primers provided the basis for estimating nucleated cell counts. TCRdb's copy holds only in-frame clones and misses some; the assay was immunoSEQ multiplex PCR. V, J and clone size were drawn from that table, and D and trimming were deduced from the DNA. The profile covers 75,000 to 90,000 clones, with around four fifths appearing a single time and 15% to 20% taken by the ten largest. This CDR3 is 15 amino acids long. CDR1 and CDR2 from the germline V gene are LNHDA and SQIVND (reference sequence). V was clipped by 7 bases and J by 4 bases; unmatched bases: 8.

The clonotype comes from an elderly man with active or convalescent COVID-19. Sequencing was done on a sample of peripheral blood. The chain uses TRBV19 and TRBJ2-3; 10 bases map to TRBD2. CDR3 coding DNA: TGTGCCAGTAAGATGAGCGGGAGGGCCGCAGATACGCAGTATTTT. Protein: CASKMSGRAADTQYF.